The present entry profiles one TCR beta chain with its context. Its target is not known. This sample stems from a study of T cell responses to AZD1222 COVID-19 vaccine. Pooling covered second doses at about 4 or about 12 weeks. Study-wide points: An increase in Spike-specific TCR breadth and depth was observed after two AZD1222 doses. Clonal diversity may have been underestimated, and the donors were mostly white British, with more females than males. Only six or seven AZD1222 recipients tested seropositive at baseline.

The CDR3 runs 15 residues. CDR1 and CDR2 from the germline V gene are SGHNT and YYREEE (reference sequence). V lost 4 bases to trimming and J lost 9 bases; unmatched junction nucleotides: 10. Clones were sequenced by immunoSEQ multiplex PCR, and TCRdb holds only the in-frame ones, with some missing. This table has about 100,000 clones, around 89% appearing once. The receptor's source is an adult who received the AZD1222 COVID-19 vaccine. This chain uses TRBV5-4 with TRBJ2-1; 10 bases are a match to TRBD2. Specimen: peripheral blood, collected 28 days after the second AZD1222 dose. The CDR3 is CASSEKASGRGEQFF. CDR3 nucleotides: TGTGCCAGCAGCGAGAAGGCTAGCGGGAGAGGTGAGCAGTTCTTC.